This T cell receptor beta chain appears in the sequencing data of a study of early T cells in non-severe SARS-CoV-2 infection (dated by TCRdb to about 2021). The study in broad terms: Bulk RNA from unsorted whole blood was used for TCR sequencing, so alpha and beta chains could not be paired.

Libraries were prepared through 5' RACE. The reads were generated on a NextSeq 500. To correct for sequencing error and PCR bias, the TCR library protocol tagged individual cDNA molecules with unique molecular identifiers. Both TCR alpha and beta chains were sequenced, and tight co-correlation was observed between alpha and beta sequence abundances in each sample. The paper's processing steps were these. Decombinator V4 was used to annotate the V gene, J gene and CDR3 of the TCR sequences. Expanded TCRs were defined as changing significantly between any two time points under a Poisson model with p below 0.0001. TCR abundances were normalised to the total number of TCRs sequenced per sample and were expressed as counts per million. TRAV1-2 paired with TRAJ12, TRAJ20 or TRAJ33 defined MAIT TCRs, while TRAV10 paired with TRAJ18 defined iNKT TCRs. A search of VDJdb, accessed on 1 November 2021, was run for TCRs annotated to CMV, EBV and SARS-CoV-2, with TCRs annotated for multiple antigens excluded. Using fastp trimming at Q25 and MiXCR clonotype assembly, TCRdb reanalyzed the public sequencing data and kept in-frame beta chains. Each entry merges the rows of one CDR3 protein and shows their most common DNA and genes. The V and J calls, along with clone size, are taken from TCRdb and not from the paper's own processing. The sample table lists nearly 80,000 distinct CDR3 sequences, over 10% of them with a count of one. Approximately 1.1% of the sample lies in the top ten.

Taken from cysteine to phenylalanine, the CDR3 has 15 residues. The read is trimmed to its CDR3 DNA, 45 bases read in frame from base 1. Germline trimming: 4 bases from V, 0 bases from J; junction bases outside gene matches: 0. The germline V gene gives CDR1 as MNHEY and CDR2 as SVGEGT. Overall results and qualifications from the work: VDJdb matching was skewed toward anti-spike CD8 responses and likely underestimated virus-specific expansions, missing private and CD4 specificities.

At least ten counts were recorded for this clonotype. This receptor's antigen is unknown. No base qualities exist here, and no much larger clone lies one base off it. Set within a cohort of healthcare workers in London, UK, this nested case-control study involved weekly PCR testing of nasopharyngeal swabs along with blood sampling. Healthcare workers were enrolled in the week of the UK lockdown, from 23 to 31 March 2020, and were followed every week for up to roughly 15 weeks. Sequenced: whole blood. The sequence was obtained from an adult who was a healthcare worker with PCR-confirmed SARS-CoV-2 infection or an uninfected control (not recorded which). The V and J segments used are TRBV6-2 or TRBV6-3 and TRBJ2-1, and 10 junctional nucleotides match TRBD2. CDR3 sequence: CASSSSGSSYNEQFF. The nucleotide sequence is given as TGTGCCAGCAGTTCTAGCGGGAGCTCCTACAATGAGCAGTTCTTC.